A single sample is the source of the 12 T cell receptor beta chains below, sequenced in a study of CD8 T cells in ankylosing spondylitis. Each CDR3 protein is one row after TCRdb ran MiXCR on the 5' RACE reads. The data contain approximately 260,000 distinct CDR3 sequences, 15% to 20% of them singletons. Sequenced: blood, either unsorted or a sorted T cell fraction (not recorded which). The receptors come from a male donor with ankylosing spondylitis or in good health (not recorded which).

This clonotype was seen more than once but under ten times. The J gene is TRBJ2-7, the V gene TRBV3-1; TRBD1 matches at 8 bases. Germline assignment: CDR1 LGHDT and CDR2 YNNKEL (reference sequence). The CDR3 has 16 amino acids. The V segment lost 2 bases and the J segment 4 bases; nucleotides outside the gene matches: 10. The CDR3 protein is CASSQLLDRVFYEQYF. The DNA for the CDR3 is TGTGCCAGCAGCCAATTATTGGACAGGGTCTTTTACGAGCAGTACTTC.

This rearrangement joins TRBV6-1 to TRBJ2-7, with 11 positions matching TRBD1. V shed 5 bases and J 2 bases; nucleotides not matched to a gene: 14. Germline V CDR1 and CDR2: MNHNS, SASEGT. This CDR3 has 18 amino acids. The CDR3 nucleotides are TGTGCCAGCAGTCATGTCCTTGGACAGGGGGCAGTTGCCTACGAGCAGTACTTC. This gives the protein CASSHVLGQGAVAYEQYF.

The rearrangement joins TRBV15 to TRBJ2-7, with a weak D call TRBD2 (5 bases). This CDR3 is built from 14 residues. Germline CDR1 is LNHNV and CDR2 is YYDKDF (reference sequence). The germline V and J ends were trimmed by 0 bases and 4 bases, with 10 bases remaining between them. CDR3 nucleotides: TGTGCCACCAGCAGAGAACTCTCGGGGTACGAGCAGTACTTC. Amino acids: CATSRELSGYEQYF.

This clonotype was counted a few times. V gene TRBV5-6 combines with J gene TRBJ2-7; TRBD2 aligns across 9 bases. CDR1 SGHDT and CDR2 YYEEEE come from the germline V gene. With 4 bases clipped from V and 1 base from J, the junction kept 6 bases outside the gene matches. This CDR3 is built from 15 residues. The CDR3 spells CASSAGTSWSYEQYF. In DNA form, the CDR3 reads TGTGCCAGCAGCGCCGGGACTAGCTGGTCCTACGAGCAGTACTTC.

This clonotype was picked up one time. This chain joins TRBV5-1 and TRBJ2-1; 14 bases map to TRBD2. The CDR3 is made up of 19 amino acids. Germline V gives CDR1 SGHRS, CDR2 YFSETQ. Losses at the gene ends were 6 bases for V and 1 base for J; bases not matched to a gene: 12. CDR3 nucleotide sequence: TGCGCCAGCATCTCCGGTGCCGGGACTAGCGGGAGTTCCTACAATGAGCAGTTCTTC. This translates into CASISGAGTSGSSYNEQFF.

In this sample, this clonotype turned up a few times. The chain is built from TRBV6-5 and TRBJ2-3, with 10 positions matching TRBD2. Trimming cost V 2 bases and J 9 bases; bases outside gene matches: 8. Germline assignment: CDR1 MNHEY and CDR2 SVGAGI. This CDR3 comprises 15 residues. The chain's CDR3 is CASSYVTSGSGTQYF. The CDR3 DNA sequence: TGTGCCAGCAGTTACGTGACTAGCGGGTCTGGAACGCAGTATTTT.

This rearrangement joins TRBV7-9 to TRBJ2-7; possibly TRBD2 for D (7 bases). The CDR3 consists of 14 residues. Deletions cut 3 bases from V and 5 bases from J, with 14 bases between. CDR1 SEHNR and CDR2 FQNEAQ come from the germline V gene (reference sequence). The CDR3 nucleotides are TGTGCCAGCAGCTTCGGGGGGCTTGGGCACGAGCAGTACTTC. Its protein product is CASSFGGLGHEQYF.

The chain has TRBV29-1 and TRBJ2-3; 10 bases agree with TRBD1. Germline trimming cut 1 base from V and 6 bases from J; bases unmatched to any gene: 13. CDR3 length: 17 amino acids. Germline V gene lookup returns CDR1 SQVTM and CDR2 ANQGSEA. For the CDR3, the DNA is TGCAGCGTTGAAGTCCCGCCGGACAGGGGGTATAGCGATACGCAGTATTTT. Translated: CSVEVPPDRGYSDTQYF.

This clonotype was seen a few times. The CDR3 sequence: CASRRGSGTDEQFF. The DNA for the CDR3 is TGTGCCAGCCGCCGTGGTAGCGGGACAGATGAGCAGTTCTTC. The rearrangement uses TRBV18 and TRBJ2-1; possibly TRBD2 for D (8 bases). Germline assignment: CDR1 KGHSH and CDR2 LQKENI. CDR3 length: 14 amino acids. V was clipped by 8 bases and J by 8 bases, with 19 bases between them. The full variable domain, its missing parts supplied by reference TRBV18 and TRBJ2-1, is NAGVMQNPRHLVRRRGQEARLRCSPMKGHSHVYWYRQLPEEGLKFMVYLQKENIIDESGMPKERFSAEFPKEGPSILRIQQVVRGDSAAYFCASRRGSGTDEQFFGPGTRLTVL.

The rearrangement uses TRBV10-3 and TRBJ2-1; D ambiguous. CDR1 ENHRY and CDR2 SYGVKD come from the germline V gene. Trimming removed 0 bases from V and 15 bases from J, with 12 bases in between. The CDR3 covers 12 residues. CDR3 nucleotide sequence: TGTGCCATCAGTGAGTCGCCCCAGGAGATGTTCTTC. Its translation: CAISESPQEMFF.

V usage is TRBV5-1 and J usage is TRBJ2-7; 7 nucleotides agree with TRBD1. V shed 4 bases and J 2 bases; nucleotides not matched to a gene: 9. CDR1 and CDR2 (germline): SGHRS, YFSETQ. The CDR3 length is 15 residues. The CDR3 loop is CASSSYRGSTYEQYF. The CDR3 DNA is TGCGCCAGCAGCAGCTACAGGGGATCTACCTACGAGCAGTACTTC.

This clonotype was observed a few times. The CDR3, as DNA: TGCAGTGCTGACCCTCATAGCGGGGCCTACAATGAGCAGTTCTTC. Its protein is CSADPHSGAYNEQFF. The genes are TRBV20-1 and TRBJ2-1; 8 bases match TRBD2. Germline V lookup: CDR1 DFQATT, CDR2 SNEGSKA (reference sequence). This CDR3 region has 15 residues. V lost 5 bases, J lost 2 bases, and 8 bases stayed unmatched.